The clone carrying this T cell receptor beta chain has more than one count but fewer than ten. This sample was included in a study of identical twins. The CDR3 runs to 11 residues. Germline CDR1 reads DFQATT; CDR2 reads SNEGSKA (reference sequence). V shed 4 bases and J shed 6 bases, with 9 bases lying between them. TCRdb reanalysed the 5' RACE reads using MiXCR and keeps one entry per CDR3 protein. The sample yields 500,000 to 600,000 distinct CDR3 sequences, approximately 22% seen once. This sample was shared with a second study, whose subject was T cells expressing NK-cell markers. In that study: Serological testing identified most of the eight sequenced donors as HCMV-seropositive and one as seronegative.

What was sequenced was CD4+ T cells sorted from blood. The sequence was collected from a woman aged 18 to 35 in good health. This chain joins TRBV20-1 and TRBJ1-2; D gene ambiguous. The CDR3 DNA reads as TGCAGTGCTATTATGTTTGATGGCTACACCTTC. Translating it yields CSAIMFDGYTF.